These 5 T cell receptor beta chains came from one sample sequenced in a study of graft-versus-host responses after intestinal transplantation. This table comes from immunoSEQ multiplex PCR, and its TCRdb copy is limited to in-frame clones, with some not included. The data contain roughly 62,000 clones, about 90% of them singletons. The specimen was PBMCs, collected roughly 120 days after intestinal transplantation. These receptors all stem from a human patient who received an intestinal transplant, so some T cells may come from the graft donor.

CDR3 loop: CASSSGRASNQPQHF. CDR3 DNA sequence: TGTGCCAGCAGCTCTGGCAGGGCTAGCAATCAGCCCCAGCATTTT. The J gene is TRBJ1-5, the V gene TRBV11-2, with D possibly matching TRBD1 (5 bases). The CDR3 is 15 amino acids. Germline CDR1 reads SGHAT; CDR2 reads FQNNGV. V shed 4 bases and J shed 0 bases, with 10 bases lying between them.

The chain carries TRBV19 and TRBJ2-2; weak D call: TRBD1 (6 bases). The CDR3 contains 15 residues. The germline V gene has CDR1 LNHDA and CDR2 SQIVND (reference sequence). With 7 bases removed from V and 5 bases from J, the gap between germline ends came to 17 bases. The CDR3 DNA follows: TGTGCCAGTAAAGGCTCAACAGGGCGGACCGGGGAGCTGTTTTTT. Translated, it gives CASKGSTGRTGELFF.

V gene TRBV4-2 combines with J gene TRBJ2-2; D is undetermined. Trimming pared 4 bases from V and 1 base from J, leaving 16 bases between. Germline assignment: CDR1 LGHNA and CDR2 YNFKEQ. This CDR3 region has 17 residues. The CDR3 DNA reads as TGTGCCAGCAGCCCCCTAGAGGAGAGTCTGAACACCGGGGAGCTGTTTTTT. Amino acids: CASSPLEESLNTGELFF.

The chain couples TRBV10-3 to TRBJ2-5, with D perhaps TRBD1 (6 bases). The tail of the sequence fits TRBJ2-7 better, so the J call may be wrong. Germline CDR1 reads ENHRY; CDR2 reads SYGVKD. This CDR3 comprises 14 residues. Here the CDR3 reads CAISDYRDPYEQYF. The CDR3 region has the DNA TGTGCCATCAGTGATTACAGGGACCCCTACGAGCAGTACTTC.

The chain employs TRBV5-1 and TRBJ2-7; no reliable D call. Germline V gene sequence: CDR1 SGHRS, CDR2 YFSETQ. The CDR3 loop spans 15 amino acids. With 2 bases removed from V and 4 bases from J, the gap between germline ends came to 16 bases. The CDR3 loop is CASSLGDGALYEQYF. CDR3 in DNA: TGCGCCAGCAGCTTAGGTGACGGAGCCTTATACGAGCAGTACTTC.